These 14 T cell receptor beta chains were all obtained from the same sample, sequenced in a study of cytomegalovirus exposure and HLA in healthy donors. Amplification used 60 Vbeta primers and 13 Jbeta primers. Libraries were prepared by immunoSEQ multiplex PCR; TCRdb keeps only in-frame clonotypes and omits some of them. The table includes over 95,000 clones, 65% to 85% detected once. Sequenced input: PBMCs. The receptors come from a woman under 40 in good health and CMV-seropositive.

The CDR3 sequence: CASSPSGYTF. The CDR3 DNA reads TGTGCCAGCAGTCCATCTGGCTACACCTTC. This chain joins TRBV6-7 and TRBJ1-2; D gene unclear. TRBV6-7 is an ORF; its function is uncertain. This CDR3 is built from 10 residues. Trimming removed 5 bases from V and 7 bases from J, with 5 bases in between.

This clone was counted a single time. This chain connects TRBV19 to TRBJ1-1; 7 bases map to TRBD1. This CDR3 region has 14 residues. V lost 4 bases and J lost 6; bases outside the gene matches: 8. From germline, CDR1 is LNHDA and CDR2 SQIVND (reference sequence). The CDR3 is CASSTGLDRAEAFF. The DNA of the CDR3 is TGTGCCAGTAGTACGGGCTTAGACAGGGCTGAAGCTTTCTTT.

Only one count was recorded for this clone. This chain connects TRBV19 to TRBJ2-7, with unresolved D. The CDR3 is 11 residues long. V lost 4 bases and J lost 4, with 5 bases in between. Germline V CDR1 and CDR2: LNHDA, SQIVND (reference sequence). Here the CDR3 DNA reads TGTGCCAGTAGTACGACTTACGAGCAGTACTTC. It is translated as CASSTTYEQYF. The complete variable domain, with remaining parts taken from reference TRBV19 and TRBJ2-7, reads DGGITQSPKYLFRKEGQNVTLSCEQNLNHDAMYWYRQDPGQGLRLIYYSQIVNDFQKGDIAEGYSVSREKKESFPLTVTSAQKNPTAFYLCASSTTYEQYFGPGTRLTVT.

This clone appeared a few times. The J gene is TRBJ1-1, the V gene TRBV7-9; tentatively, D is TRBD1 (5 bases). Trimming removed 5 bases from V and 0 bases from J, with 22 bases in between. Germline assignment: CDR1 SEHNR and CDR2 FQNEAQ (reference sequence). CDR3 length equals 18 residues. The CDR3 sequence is CASSPRPGLGTMNTEAFF. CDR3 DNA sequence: TGTGCCAGCAGCCCTAGGCCGGGACTAGGGACCATGAACACTGAAGCTTTCTTT.

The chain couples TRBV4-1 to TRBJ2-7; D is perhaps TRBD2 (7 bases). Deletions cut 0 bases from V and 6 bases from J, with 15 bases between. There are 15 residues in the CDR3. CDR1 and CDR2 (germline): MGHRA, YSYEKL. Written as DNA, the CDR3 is TGCGCCAGCAGCCAAGATTGGGGGGGCGGCTCCGAGCAGTACTTC. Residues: CASSQDWGGGSEQYF.

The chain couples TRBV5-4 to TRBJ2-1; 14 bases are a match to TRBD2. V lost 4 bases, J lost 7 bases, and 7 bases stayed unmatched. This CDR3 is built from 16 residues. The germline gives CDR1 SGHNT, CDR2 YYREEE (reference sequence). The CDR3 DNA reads TGTGCCAGCAGCCACGGGACTAGCGGGAGTTGGAATGAGCAGTTCTTC. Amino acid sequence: CASSHGTSGSWNEQFF.

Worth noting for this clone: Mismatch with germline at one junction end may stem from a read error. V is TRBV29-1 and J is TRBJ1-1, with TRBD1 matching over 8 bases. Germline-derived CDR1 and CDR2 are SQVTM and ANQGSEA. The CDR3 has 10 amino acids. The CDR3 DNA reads TGCAGCGTTGAAGGGACAGGGTTGAGTTTT. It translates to CSVEGTGLSF. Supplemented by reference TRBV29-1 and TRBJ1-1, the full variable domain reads SAVISQKPSRDICQRGTSLTIQCQVDSQVTMMFWYRQQPGQSLTLIATANQGSEATYESGFVIDKFPISRPNLTFSTLTVSNMSPEDSSIYLCSVEGTGLSFGQGTRLTVV.

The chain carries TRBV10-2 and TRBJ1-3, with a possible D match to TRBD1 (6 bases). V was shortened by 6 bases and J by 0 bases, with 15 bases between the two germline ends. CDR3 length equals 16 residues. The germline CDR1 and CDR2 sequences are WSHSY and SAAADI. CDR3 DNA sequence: TGCGCCAGCAGCCCCGGCAGGGGCAACTCTGGAAACACCATATATTTT. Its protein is CASSPGRGNSGNTIYF.

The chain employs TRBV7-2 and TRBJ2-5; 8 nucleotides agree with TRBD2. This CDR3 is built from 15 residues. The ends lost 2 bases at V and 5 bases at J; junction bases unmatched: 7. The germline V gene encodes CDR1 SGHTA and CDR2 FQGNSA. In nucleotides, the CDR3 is TGTGCCAGCAGCTTATCGGCTAGCGGGCAGGAGACCCAGTACTTC. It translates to CASSLSASGQETQYF.

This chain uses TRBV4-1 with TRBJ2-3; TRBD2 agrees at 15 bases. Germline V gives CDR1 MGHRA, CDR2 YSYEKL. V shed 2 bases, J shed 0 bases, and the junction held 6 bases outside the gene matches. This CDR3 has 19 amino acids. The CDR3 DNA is TGCGCCAGCAGCCAAAAAGGGACTAGCGGGGGGCCCAGCACAGATACGCAGTATTTT. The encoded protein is CASSQKGTSGGPSTDTQYF.

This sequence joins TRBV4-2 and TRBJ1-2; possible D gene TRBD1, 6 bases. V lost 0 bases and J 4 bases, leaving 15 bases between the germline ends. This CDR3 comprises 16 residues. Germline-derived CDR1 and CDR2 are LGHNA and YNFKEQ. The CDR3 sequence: CASSQDMGGLVYGYTF. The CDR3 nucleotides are TGTGCCAGCAGCCAAGATATGGGGGGGCTAGTCTATGGCTACACCTTC.

CDR3 in DNA: TGTGCCAGCAGTTTACGGAGGACCCAAGAGACCCAGTACTTC. As protein: CASSLRRTQETQYF. The V gene is TRBV28, the J gene TRBJ2-5; D is possibly TRBD2 (5 bases). Germline V gene data show CDR1 as MDHEN and CDR2 as SYDVKM. The CDR3 spans 14 residues. The V and J ends lost 2 bases and 1 base respectively, with 8 bases between them.

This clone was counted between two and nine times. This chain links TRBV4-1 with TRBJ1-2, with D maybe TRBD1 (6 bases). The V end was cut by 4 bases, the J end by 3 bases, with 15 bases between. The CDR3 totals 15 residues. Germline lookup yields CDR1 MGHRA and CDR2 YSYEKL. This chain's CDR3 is CASSPGAGEHYGYTF. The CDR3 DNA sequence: TGCGCCAGCAGCCCTGGGGCAGGGGAACACTATGGCTACACCTTC.

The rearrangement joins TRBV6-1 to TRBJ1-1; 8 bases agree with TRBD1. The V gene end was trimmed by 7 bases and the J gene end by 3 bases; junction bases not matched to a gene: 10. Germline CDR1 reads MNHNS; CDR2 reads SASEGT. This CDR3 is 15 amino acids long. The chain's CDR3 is CASTRQGLGDTEAFF. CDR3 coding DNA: TGTGCCAGCACCCGACAGGGGTTAGGGGACACTGAAGCTTTCTTT.